The clone carrying this T cell receptor beta chain has more than one count but fewer than ten. Its antigen remains unknown. The data were obtained in a study of identical twins. Study-level points and caveats: Recombination models fit unrelated individuals' TCR alpha sharing but underestimated twins'. One should note that invariant MAIT and iNKT cells could partly confound zero-insertion analyses. In cord blood, abundant beta clonotypes had fewer insertions; memory showed no trend.

Each CDR3 protein is one row after TCRdb ran MiXCR on the 5' RACE reads. The sample yields hundreds of thousands of distinct CDR3 sequences, 9% to 15% seen once. V lost 5 bases, J lost 0 bases, and 22 bases stayed unmatched. This CDR3 comprises 21 residues. Looked up from germline, CDR1 is MNHEY and CDR2 is SVGEGT. This sample was shared with a second study, whose subject was yellow fever vaccine responses in identical twins.

This receptor was identified in a young woman in good health. This sequence joins TRBV6-2 or TRBV6-3 and TRBJ2-7; TRBD1 matches 10 bases. Input material: PBMCs. CDR3 DNA sequence: TGTGCCAGCAGTCCCGGACAGGGGGGACGTCCCCGGCGTTTTAGCTCCTACGAGCAGTACTTC. It translates to CASSPGQGGRPRRFSSYEQYF.